The 14 T cell receptor beta chains below were found in one sample sequenced in a study of blood T cells in healthy people across ages (dated by TCRdb to the mid-2010s). Library generation was performed with 5' RACE. The sequencer listed for this sample is Illumina HiSeq 2500. The second PCR ran for roughly 7 to 12 cycles and used a J-beta primer mix along with a sample-barcoded 5' primer. TCRdb cleaned the public reads at Q25 with fastp, built clones with MiXCR and kept in-frame beta chains. Each CDR3 protein appears once, grouped with its most common genes and DNA. The sample table lists 700,000 or so distinct CDR3 sequences, less than 45% of them with a count of one. The top ten clones comprise around 30% of the sample. The sequenced sample consisted of blood. Receptors originate from an elderly man in good health.

This clonotype was found a few times. This chain links TRBV7-8 with TRBJ2-7; 12 bases are shared with TRBD2. The CDR3 length is 18 residues. Trimming at V came to 3 bases and at J to 0 bases, leaving 9 bases not matched to a gene. The germline gives CDR1 SGHVS, CDR2 FQNEAQ. The CDR3 sequence: CASSFVLAGGPSSYEQYF. As DNA, the CDR3 is TGTGCCAGCAGCTTCGTACTAGCGGGGGGCCCAAGCTCCTACGAGCAGTACTTC.

In this sample, this clonotype turned up many times. The chain recombines TRBV7-2 with TRBJ2-7; D might be TRBD2 (7 bases). V was clipped by 3 bases and J by 5 bases, with 20 bases between them. The CDR3 is 16 residues long. Germline CDR1 and CDR2: SGHTA and FQGNSA. CDR3 protein: CASSFRRGGGKNEQYF. The CDR3 nucleotides read TGTGCCAGCAGCTTTCGCCGAGGGGGGGGCAAGAACGAGCAGTACTTC.

This chain joins TRBV28 and TRBJ1-4; D is unclear. Trimming removed 7 bases from V and 4 bases from J, with 4 bases in between. Germline CDR1 reads MDHEN; CDR2 reads SYDVKM. There are 11 residues in the CDR3. CDR3 sequence (DNA): TGTGCCAGCACCGTTAATGAAAAACTGTTTTTT. Its translation: CASTVNEKLFF.

This clonotype has only a few counts. V gene TRBV30 combines with J gene TRBJ2-7; D not resolved. Germline CDR1 reads GTSNPN; CDR2 reads SVGIG (reference sequence). The CDR3 consists of 13 residues. Between the trimmed V and J ends, which lost 5 bases and 0 bases, there was a span of 11 bases. The CDR3 here is CAWAGRSSYEQYF. DNA for the CDR3: TGTGCCTGGGCCGGACGTAGCTCCTACGAGCAGTACTTC. The full variable domain, in which reference TRBV30 and TRBJ2-7 provide the parts outside the CDR3, is SQTIHQWPATLVQPVGSPLSLECTVEGTSNPNLYWYRQAAGRGLQLLFYSVGIGQISSEVPQNLSASRPQDRQFILSSKKLLLSDSGFYLCAWAGRSSYEQYFGPGTRLTVT.

This clonotype was seen more than once but under ten times. The chain couples TRBV4-1 to TRBJ1-1; D gene ambiguous. The CDR3 consists of 14 residues. CDR1 and CDR2 (germline): MGHRA, YSYEKL. With 1 base removed from V and 1 base from J, the gap between germline ends came to 7 bases. The CDR3 sequence is CASSQGAGNTEAFF. For the CDR3, the DNA is TGCGCCAGCAGCCAAGGAGCCGGGAACACTGAAGCTTTCTTT.

This clonotype was recorded at least ten times. V is TRBV7-2 and J is TRBJ2-3, with TRBD2 identical over 12 bases. Germline V gene sequence: CDR1 SGHTA, CDR2 FQGNSA. CDR3 length equals 18 residues. V dropped 8 bases and J dropped 4; count of bases not matched to a gene: 16. The CDR3 is CASVRDRGLAGTADTQYF. CDR3 DNA sequence: TGTGCCAGCGTCCGGGACCGAGGACTAGCGGGAACAGCAGATACGCAGTATTTT.

The table lists this clonotype with a count of one. V is TRBV5-5 and J is TRBJ1-5, with no clear D. Trimming left V 1 base short and J 4 bases short, with 9 bases between. The CDR3 has 14 residues. The germline V gene encodes CDR1 SGHKS and CDR2 YYEKEE (reference sequence). CDR3 residues: CASSLRRQNQPQHF. The CDR3 nucleotides read TGTGCCAGCAGCTTGAGGCGGCAGAATCAGCCCCAGCATTTT.

The rearrangement uses TRBV13 and TRBJ2-4; TRBD1 matches 9 bases. The J call may be in error: the DNA end matches TRBJ2-7 better. The CDR3 has 15 amino acids. In germline, CDR1 is PRHDT, CDR2 FYEKMQ (reference sequence). CDR3 bases: TGTGCCAGCAGGTACTACCGGGACAGGGTAAGCGAGCAGTACTTC. It translates to CASRYYRDRVSEQYF.

This clonotype has just one count. This chain uses TRBV27 with TRBJ1-5, with 7 positions matching TRBD1. The CDR3 is made up of 16 amino acids. Trimming took 3 bases from V and 1 from J; bases not matched to a gene: 6. Germline V gene data show CDR1 as MNHEY and CDR2 as SMNVEV (reference sequence). The CDR3 loop is CASSFSGQWSNQPQHF. DNA of the CDR3: TGTGCCAGCAGTTTTTCGGGACAGTGGAGCAATCAGCCCCAGCATTTT.

This clonotype has just a few counts. The V call is TRBV6-2 or TRBV6-3, the J call TRBJ2-2; 9 bases agree with TRBD1. Losses at the gene ends were 8 bases for V and 6 bases for J; bases not matched to a gene: 4. Germline-derived CDR1 and CDR2 are MNHEY and SVGEGT. There are 13 residues in the CDR3. The CDR3 reads CASLRQGAGELFF. In DNA, the CDR3 is TGTGCCAGCCTCAGACAGGGGGCCGGGGAGCTGTTTTTT.

To note about this clonotype: Since a much larger clone is just one base distant, this may be a read error. This chain uses TRBV29-1 with TRBJ1-1; 10 bases fit TRBD1. Per germline, CDR1 SQVTM and CDR2 ANQGSEA. The junction had 11 bases not matched to a gene; V was cut back by 6 bases and J by 4 bases. CDR3 length: 15 amino acids. The CDR3 loop is CSVTRQGAKSTEAFF. The CDR3 region has the DNA TGCAGCGTGACTAGACAGGGGGCGAAGAGCACTGAAGCTTTCTTT.

This clonotype was found many times. A junction boundary mismatches the germline segment, possibly from a read error. J is TRBJ2-1 and V is TRBV6-2 or TRBV6-3, with 9 bases fitting TRBD1. CDR3 size: 16 residues. Germline values: CDR1 MNHEY, CDR2 SVGEGT. The chain's CDR3 is CASRYRGQGSYNEQFF. Here the CDR3 DNA reads TGTGCCAGCCGTTACAGGGGGCAAGGATCCTACAATGAGCAGTTCTTC.

This clonotype was observed a handful of times. This rearrangement joins TRBV9 to TRBJ1-2; a possible D gene is TRBD1 (5 bases). Germline V gives CDR1 SGDLS, CDR2 YYNGEE. The CDR3 has 15 amino acids. Trimming removed 0 bases from V and 2 bases from J, with 11 bases in between. CDR3 region: CASSVVQDYNYGYTF. CDR3 DNA sequence: TGTGCCAGCAGCGTAGTACAGGACTACAACTATGGCTACACCTTC.

Regarding this clonotype: This may be a read error: a much more frequent sequence differs by one nucleotide. J is TRBJ1-1 and V is TRBV30; 7 positions agree with TRBD1. Germline lookup yields CDR1 GTSNPN and CDR2 SVGIG (reference sequence). There are 13 residues in the CDR3. The CDR3 bases are TGTGTCTGGAGTGTAACAGGGGACACTGAAGCTTTCTTT. As protein: CVWSVTGDTEAFF. The full variable domain, completed using reference TRBV30 and TRBJ1-1, is SQTIHQWPATLVQPVGSPLSLECTVEGTSNPNLYWYRQAAGRGLQLLFYSVGIGQISSEVPQNLSASRPQDRQFILSSKKLLLSDSGFYLCVWSVTGDTEAFFGQGTRLTVV.